The clone carrying this T cell receptor (beta chain) has a count of ten or more. No antigen is known for it. This entry comes from a study of human T cells and chemical hapten exposure. Study-level background: Variability of per-sample TCR yields stemmed mainly from small differences in pooled library volume. Study-wide findings and caveats: DPC sensitization did not alter TCRs above 1 in 1000 frequency.

Trimming at V came to 2 bases and at J to 2 bases, leaving 8 bases not matched to a gene. CDR3 length: 17 amino acids. RNA extraction used unfractionated whole blood as the source of total RNA. As the library was built, unique molecular identifiers were attached to individual cDNA molecules. Original analysis: A per-sample median of around 88,000 TCRs was observed, with counts ranging from 23,224 to 690,600. One entry per CDR3 protein results from TCRdb running MiXCR on the 5' RACE reads. TCRdb, rather than the study authors, made the V and J calls. The top ten hold 1.3% to 1.5% of the sample, which has around 140,000 distinct CDR3 sequences, over 3.5% seen once.

This receptor was taken from a female donor in good health. The chain uses TRBV12-3 or TRBV12-4 and TRBJ2-1; TRBD2 matches at 8 bases. The CDR3 sequence is CASSLNVRGGPYNEQFF. The CDR3 DNA is TGTGCCAGCAGTTTAAATGTTCGGGGGGGACCCTACAATGAGCAGTTCTTC.